This T cell receptor beta chain was sequenced for a study of T cells in Graves' hyperthyroidism and ophthalmopathy. Study as a whole: Pretreatment peripheral blood was obtained at initial diagnosis. Findings and caveats of the study: Among clonotypes expanded in thyroid above 0.001, most were also found in blood.

Lactation, pregnancy, other autoimmune disease or uncontrolled infection excluded patients. TCR beta CDR3 regions were amplified from RNA. A set of HTBI primers served as the primers for a first-round RT-PCR of the TCR CDR3. TCRdb processed the multiplex PCR reads anew with MiXCR; each CDR3 protein has one entry. The sample records around 420,000 distinct CDR3 sequences, about a sixth being singletons. This clonotype was picked up many times. What it binds is not known. V dropped 3 bases and J dropped 6 bases, with 17 bases sitting between them. Germline assignment: CDR1 SGHTA and CDR2 FQGTGA. The CDR3 is made up of 15 amino acids.

The receptor was isolated from a woman under 30 with Graves' hyperthyroidism. Sequencing was carried out using blood. The chain links TRBV7-3 to TRBJ1-1, with D maybe TRBD1 (5 bases). The CDR3 nucleotides are TGTGCCAGCAGCTTCGAACGGATTAGGGGATCTGAAGCTTTCTTT. Translation gives CASSFERIRGSEAFF.